This T cell receptor (beta chain) was obtained from a study of beta chain features in type 1 diabetes. Each donor gave one heparinised blood draw averaging about 110 mL. Sequenced material consisted of expressed TCRB transcripts (all of the isolated RNA was reverse transcribed). Measured with immunoSEQ multiplex PCR; TCRdb has only the in-frame clones, and not every one. The repertoire holds approximately 18,000 clones, with approximately 50% as singletons. With V trimmed by 3 bases and J by 6 bases, 9 bases remained unmatched. Germline CDR1 is SGDLS and CDR2 is YYNGEE. This CDR3 region has 16 residues. This clone was counted only a few times.

Material for sequencing was stem cell memory CD4+ T cells from blood. The sequence came from a man aged 18 to 35 in good health. The chain is built from TRBV9 and TRBJ2-2; 9 nucleotides align to TRBD1. CDR3 DNA: TGTGCCAGCAGCGGCAGACAGGGGGGAGTTCCCGGGGAGCTGTTTTTT. It translates to CASSGRQGGVPGELFF.